The present T cell receptor beta chain was sequenced within a study of T-cell reconstitution after alpha-beta-depleted transplantation in children. There are 12 residues in the CDR3. Per germline, CDR1 SGHTA and CDR2 FQGNSA. In regard to this clonotype: The junction differs from germline at one of its ends, possibly a read error.

Using unique molecular identifiers, the investigators prepared the TCRbeta library. In TCRdb, the PCR reads were re-called with MiXCR into one record per CDR3 protein. The sample has approximately 390,000 distinct CDR3 sequences; about a tenth are singletons. This sample comprised PBMCs from the stem cell graft donor, obtained from the stem cell graft. V and J are TRBV7-2 and TRBJ1-1, with 9 bases identical to TRBD1. This receptor was obtained from a human donor who donated a stem cell graft to a child with acute myeloid leukemia. The CDR3, as DNA: TGTGCCAGCAGCTTAGTAACCGGACAGGGGTCCTTT. It codes for CASSLVTGQGSF.